This entry features one TCR beta chain sequence. This specimen comes from a study of technical replicates of blood from several donors. Assay: immunoSEQ multiplex PCR; the TCRdb copy retains only in-frame clones and omits some. This table has tens of thousands of clones, about 95% appearing once. The sequence was collected from a human donor in good health. Sequenced sample: T cells isolated from PBMCs.

CDR3 nucleotide sequence: TGTGCCAGCAGCCGGGGGGCTAGCGGGAACACCGGGGAGCTGTTTTTT. Amino acid sequence: CASSRGASGNTGELFF. The rearrangement links TRBV5-5 to TRBJ2-2, with D possibly matching TRBD2 (7 bases). Germline V gene lookup returns CDR1 SGHKS and CDR2 YYEKEE (reference sequence). V was clipped by 4 bases and J by 1 base, with 14 bases between them. The CDR3 runs to 16 residues.